The 6 T cell receptor beta chains listed next were all sequenced from one sample in a study of CD8 T cells in ankylosing spondylitis. Each CDR3 protein is one row after TCRdb ran MiXCR on the 5' RACE reads. The sample carries 250,000 to 400,000 distinct CDR3 sequences, 9.5% to 13% recorded once. Sequenced: blood, either unsorted or a sorted T cell fraction (not recorded which). The receptors come from a female donor with ankylosing spondylitis or in good health (not recorded which).

There are many counts of this clonotype. This rearrangement joins TRBV5-1 to TRBJ1-1, with 9 bases identical to TRBD1. V lost 5 bases, J lost 4 bases, and 18 bases stayed unmatched. The V gene's germline CDR1 is SGHRS and CDR2 YFSETQ. There are 18 residues in the CDR3. CDR3 residues: CASSPLIQGAYASTEAFF. The CDR3 bases are TGCGCCAGCAGTCCCCTAATACAGGGGGCCTACGCAAGCACTGAAGCTTTCTTT.

Turning to this clonotype: This may arise from a read error, as a much more abundant clone is one base away. This chain connects TRBV5-1 to TRBJ1-2, with a tentative D call TRBD1 (6 bases). This CDR3 spans 18 amino acids. Germline V lookup: CDR1 SGHRS, CDR2 YFSETQ. The CDR3 bases are TGCACCAGCAGCTTGGGAGGACAGCTAATTAACCCAAACTATGGCTACACCTTC. Protein sequence: CTSSLGGQLINPNYGYTF.

As regards this clonotype: A much bigger clone sits one base away, suggesting this may be a read error. The CDR3 loop reads CASRLVATGELFF. The CDR3 nucleotides read TGTGCCAGCAGATTAGTAGCAACCGGGGAGCTGTTTTTT. The gene calls are TRBV12-3 or TRBV12-4 and TRBJ2-2; D is unresolved. The CDR3 spans 13 residues.

Regarding this clonotype: A much larger clone sits a single nucleotide away, making a read error possible. This chain joins TRBV7-2 and TRBJ2-5; perhaps TRBD2 as D (5 bases). CDR3 length: 13 amino acids. Trimming removed 9 bases at V and 4 bases at J, with 15 bases between. Germline V lookup: CDR1 SGHTA, CDR2 FQGNSA. CDR3 amino acids: CARSGSSRETQYF. In DNA, the CDR3 is TGTGCCAGGAGCGGATCCAGTCGAGAGACCCAGTACTTC. Full variable domain (missing parts from reference TRBV7-2 and TRBJ2-5): GAGVSQSPSNKVTEKGKDVELRCDPISGHTALYWYRQSLGQGLEFLIYFQGNSAPDKSGLPSDRFSAERTGGSVSTLTIQRTQQEDSAVYLCARSGSSRETQYFGPGTRLLVL.

Only a few counts were recorded for this clonotype. V gene TRBV7-6 combines with J gene TRBJ2-1; D call uncertain. The CDR3 covers 15 residues. The germline gives CDR1 SGHVS, CDR2 FNYEAQ. Trimming removed 5 bases at V and 10 bases at J, with 21 bases between. The CDR3 coding sequence is TGTGCCAGCAGCCCCCACCCGCGCTCAACAATGGAGCAGTTCTTC. It codes for CASSPHPRSTMEQFF.

This clonotype was found many times. The chain couples TRBV7-6 to TRBJ2-5; TRBD1 or TRBD2 may be the D gene (6 bases each). Between the trimmed V and J ends, which lost 3 bases and 5 bases, there was a span of 10 bases. The germline V gene encodes CDR1 SGHVS and CDR2 FNYEAQ. The CDR3 length is 13 residues. The CDR3 DNA reads TGTGCCAGCAGCTTGGGGGGCACCGAGACCCAGTACTTC. It translates to CASSLGGTETQYF. The entire variable domain, with the rest obtained from reference TRBV7-6 and TRBJ2-5, is as follows: GAGVSQSPRYKVTKRGQDVALRCDPISGHVSLYWYRQALGQGPEFLTYFNYEAQQDKSGLPNDRFSAERPEGSISTLTIQRTEQRDSAMYRCASSLGGTETQYFGPGTRLLVL.